The following is a T cell receptor beta chain sequence with its context. This sample was taken from a study of blood T cell repertoires in COVID-19. Per the original methods: Nucleated cell number was recorded as an estimate derived from reference gene primer amplification. Assay: immunoSEQ multiplex PCR; the TCRdb copy retains only in-frame clones and omits some. The DNA was the basis for D and trimming; V, J and clone size are from that table. In the table there are 150,000 to 200,000 clones, roughly nine tenths of which are singletons. V was shortened by 6 bases and J by 8 bases, with 7 bases between the two germline ends. CDR3 length equals 11 residues.

The sequence was obtained from a man aged 18 to 35 with acute or convalescent COVID-19. Sequencing was carried out using peripheral blood. The V gene is TRBV12-3 or TRBV12-4, the J gene TRBJ1-4; D gene uncertain. CDR3 in DNA: TGTGCCAGCAGGCAGGCGGAAAAACTGTTTTTT. Translated, it gives CASRQAEKLFF.